A selection of T cell receptor beta chains follows, all from one sample in a study of blood T cells in healthy people across ages. TCRdb re-analysed the 5' RACE reads in MiXCR, keeping a single row per CDR3 protein. Of about 1.5 million distinct CDR3 sequences listed, 40% to 45% are singletons. The sequenced material came from blood. The receptors derive from a woman between 18 and 29 years old in good health. Each CDR3 is given without its conserved first and last residue. Each record gives: V gene, J gene, CDR3 protein.

>TRBV3-1|TRBJ1-5
ASSQGNQPQH
>TRBV10-3|TRBJ2-3
AIRPEGLGTQY
>TRBV5-5|TRBJ1-4
ASSLVTAAVGELF
>TRBV20-1|TRBJ2-1
SETGQLNNEQF
>TRBV6-2/TRBV6-3|TRBJ1-1
ASSYGRREAF
>TRBV3-1|TRBJ1-2
ASSQDLGLYT
>TRBV5-1|TRBJ1-1
ASSSGQGRNTEAF
>TRBV27|TRBJ2-3
ASTRGGTDTQY
>TRBV6-2/TRBV6-3|TRBJ2-1
ASRVSGNNEQF
>TRBV10-3|TRBJ1-5
AISEDIGNQPQH
>TRBV10-3|TRBJ2-5
AIRATGQETQY
>TRBV5-1|TRBJ2-3
ASSLTGTSLDTQY
>TRBV19|TRBJ1-5
ASRPEQGEQPQH
>TRBV5-1|TRBJ2-1
ASQGGTSGYNEQF
>TRBV10-3|TRBJ1-1
AISEGQGAATEAF
>TRBV29-1|TRBJ2-7
SVMGQGTSYEQY
>TRBV12-3/TRBV12-4|TRBJ2-7
ASSFWSGVYNEQY
>TRBV12-3/TRBV12-4|TRBJ2-5
ASSLRLAGGPHPNSQY
>TRBV27|TRBJ1-2
ASSGQGVVGHT
>TRBV18|TRBJ2-5
ASAPNQETQY
>TRBV5-1|TRBJ1-6
ASSSRTGGAYNSPLH
>TRBV3-1|TRBJ1-1
ASSRSSTGNTEAF
>TRBV5-1|TRBJ2-7
ASGGQGLSEQY
>TRBV7-2|TRBJ1-4
ASSANRATNEKLF
>TRBV7-9|TRBJ1-4
ASSDLTSAVGHSEKLF
>TRBV6-6|TRBJ2-7
ASSYSGNSYEQY
>TRBV12-3/TRBV12-4|TRBJ2-7
ASSGENEQY
>TRBV5-6|TRBJ1-2
ASSPRERAYGYT
>TRBV29-1|TRBJ1-5
SVEGSEGSSNQPQH
>TRBV4-2|TRBJ1-2
ASSQVSGETLSGYT
>TRBV15|TRBJ2-3
ATSRGGAITDTQY
>TRBV2|TRBJ1-2
ASTGTSNYGYT
>TRBV20-1|.
SAREGRDAKGTQY
>TRBV20-1|TRBJ1-5
SASDSQPQH
>TRBV2|TRBJ2-1
ASSVASGPNEQF
>TRBV27|TRBJ1-1
ASSLTAGALNTEAF
>TRBV6-2/TRBV6-3|TRBJ1-1
ASSPGGLSPSTEAF
>TRBV9|TRBJ1-1
ASSVTIDGNLNTEAF
>TRBV12-3/TRBV12-4|TRBJ2-4
ASSFYYQLLAKNIQY
>TRBV2|TRBJ1-5
ASKRGNQPQH
>TRBV12-3/TRBV12-4|TRBJ1-1
ASSFRQGARTEAF
>TRBV2|TRBJ2-1
ASSERLANYNEQF
>TRBV20-1|TRBJ1-2
SASHLNYGYT
>TRBV3-1|TRBJ1-6
ASSLPENSPLH
>TRBV10-3|TRBJ2-7
AIRAGAGSYEQY
>TRBV20-1|TRBJ2-2
SAKAKLPRFGGELF
>TRBV20-1|TRBJ2-7
SAKTGRFDEQY
>TRBV6-4|TRBJ2-1
ASSEKEYNEQF
>TRBV7-2|TRBJ2-7
ASNNRNTDEQY
>TRBV7-2|TRBJ2-7
ASSPDNGPYEQY
>TRBV10-3|TRBJ2-7
AIQRDVSYEQY
>TRBV12-5|TRBJ1-5
ASGYASRLSNQPQH
>TRBV27|TRBJ2-1
ASSIDRGSNEQF
>TRBV27|TRBJ2-7
ASRAGFSSYEQY